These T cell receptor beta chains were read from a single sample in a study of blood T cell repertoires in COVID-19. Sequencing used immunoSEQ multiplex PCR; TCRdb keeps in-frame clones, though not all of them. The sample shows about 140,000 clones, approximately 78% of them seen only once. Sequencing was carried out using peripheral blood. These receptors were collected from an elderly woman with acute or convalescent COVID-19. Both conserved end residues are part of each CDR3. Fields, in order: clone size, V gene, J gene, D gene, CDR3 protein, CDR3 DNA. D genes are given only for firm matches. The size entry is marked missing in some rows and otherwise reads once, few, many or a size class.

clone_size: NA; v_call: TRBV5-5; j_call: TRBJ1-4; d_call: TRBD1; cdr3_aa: CASSRDGTGDEKLFF; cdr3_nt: TGTGCCAGCAGCCGAGACGGGACAGGGGATGAAAAACTGTTTTTT
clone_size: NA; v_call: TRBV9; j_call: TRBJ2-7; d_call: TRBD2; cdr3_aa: CASSPGGGSYEQYF; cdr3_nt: TGTGCCAGCAGCCCGGGGGGGGGCTCCTACGAGCAGTACTTC
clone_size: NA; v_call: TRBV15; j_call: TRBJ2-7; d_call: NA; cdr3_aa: CATSNPAGFTYEQYF; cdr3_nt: TGTGCCACCAGCAATCCAGCGGGCTTCACCTACGAGCAGTACTTC
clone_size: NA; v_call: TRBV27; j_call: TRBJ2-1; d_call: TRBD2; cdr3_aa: CASSFGTSGNNEQFF; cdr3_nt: TGTGCCAGCAGTTTTGGGACTAGCGGCAACAATGAGCAGTTCTTC
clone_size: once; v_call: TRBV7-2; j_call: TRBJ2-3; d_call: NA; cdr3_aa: CASSLAVVLDTDTQYF; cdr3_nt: TGTGCCAGCAGCTTAGCCGTGGTCTTAGATACAGATACGCAGTATTTT
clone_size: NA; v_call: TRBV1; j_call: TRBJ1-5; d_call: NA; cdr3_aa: CTSSQDEGQGFLGNQPQHF; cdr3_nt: TGCACCAGCAGCCAAGACGAGGGACAGGGATTTTTGGGGAATCAGCCCCAGCATTTT
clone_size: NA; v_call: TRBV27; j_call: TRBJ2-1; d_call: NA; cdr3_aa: CASTPQGGSYNEQFF; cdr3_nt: TGTGCCAGCACCCCTCAGGGGGGCTCCTACAATGAGCAGTTCTTC
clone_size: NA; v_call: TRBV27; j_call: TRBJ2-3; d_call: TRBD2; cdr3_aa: CASSLSGVAGAVTDTQYF; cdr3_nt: TGTGCCAGCAGTTTATCCGGGGTAGCGGGGGCCGTCACAGATACGCAGTATTTT
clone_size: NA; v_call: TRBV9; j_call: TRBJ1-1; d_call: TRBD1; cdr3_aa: CASTVGDSTNTEAFF; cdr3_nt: TGTGCCAGCACGGTTGGGGACAGTACCAACACTGAAGCTTTCTTT
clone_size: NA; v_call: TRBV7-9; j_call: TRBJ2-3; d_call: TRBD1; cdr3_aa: CASSLGTGANTQYF; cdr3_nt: TGTGCCAGCAGCTTAGGGACAGGGGCAAATACGCAGTATTTT
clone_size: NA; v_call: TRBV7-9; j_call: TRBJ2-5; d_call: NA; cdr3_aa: CASSFPRRIGETQYF; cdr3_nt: TGTGCCAGCAGCTTTCCCCGGAGGATCGGGGAGACCCAGTACTTC
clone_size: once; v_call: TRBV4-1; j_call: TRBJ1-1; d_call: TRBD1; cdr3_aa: CASSQGPGTGSEAFF; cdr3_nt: TGCGCCAGCAGCCAAGGCCCCGGGACAGGCTCTGAAGCTTTCTTT
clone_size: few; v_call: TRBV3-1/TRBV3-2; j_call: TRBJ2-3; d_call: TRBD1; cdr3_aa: CASSGGQGGDTQYF; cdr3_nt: TGTGCCAGCAGCGGGGGACAGGGAGGAGATACGCAGTATTTT
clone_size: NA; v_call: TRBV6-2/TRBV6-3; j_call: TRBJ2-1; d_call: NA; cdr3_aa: CASTPVVGRHNEQFF; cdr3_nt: TGTGCCAGCACCCCGGTAGTGGGGCGACACAATGAGCAGTTCTTC
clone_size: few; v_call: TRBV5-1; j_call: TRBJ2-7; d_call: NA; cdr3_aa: CASSREGQNYEQYF; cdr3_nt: TGCGCCAGCAGCCGGGAGGGACAGAACTACGAGCAGTACTTC
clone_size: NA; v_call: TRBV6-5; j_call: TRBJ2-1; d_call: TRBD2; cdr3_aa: CASSYITSGNYEQFF; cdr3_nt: TGTGCCAGCAGTTACATCACTAGCGGGAACTATGAGCAGTTCTTC
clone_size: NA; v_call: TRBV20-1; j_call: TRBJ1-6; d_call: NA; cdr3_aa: CSATYNSPLHF; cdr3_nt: TGCAGTGCTACGTATAATTCACCCCTCCACTTT
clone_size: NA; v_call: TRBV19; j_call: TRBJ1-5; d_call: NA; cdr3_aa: CASRKRGSNQPQHF; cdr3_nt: TGTGCCAGTCGCAAACGGGGTAGCAATCAGCCCCAGCATTTT
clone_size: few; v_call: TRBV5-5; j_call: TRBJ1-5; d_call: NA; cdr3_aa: CASSLYGEGQPQHF; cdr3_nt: TGTGCCAGCAGCTTGTACGGAGAGGGTCAGCCCCAGCATTTT
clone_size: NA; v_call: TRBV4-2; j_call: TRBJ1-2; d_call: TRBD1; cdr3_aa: CASSPRQGFYGYTF; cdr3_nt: TGTGCCAGCAGCCCCAGACAGGGCTTCTATGGCTACACCTTC
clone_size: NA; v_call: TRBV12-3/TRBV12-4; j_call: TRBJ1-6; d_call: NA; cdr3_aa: CATRTEDSPLHF; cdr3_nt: TGTGCCACGCGGACAGAAGATTCACCCCTCCACTTT
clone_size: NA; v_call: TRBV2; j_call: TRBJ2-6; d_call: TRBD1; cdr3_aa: CASRDRGRIAGANVLTF; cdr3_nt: TGTGCCAGCAGGGACAGGGGGCGCATAGCTGGGGCCAACGTCCTGACTTTC
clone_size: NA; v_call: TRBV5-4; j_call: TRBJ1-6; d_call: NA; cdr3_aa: CASSLDRTNSPLHF; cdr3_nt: TGTGCCAGCAGCTTAGACAGGACGAATTCACCCCTCCACTTT
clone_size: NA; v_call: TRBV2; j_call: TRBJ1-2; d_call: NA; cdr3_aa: CASRGLANYGYTF; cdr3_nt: TGTGCCAGCAGGGGACTCGCTAACTATGGCTACACCTTC
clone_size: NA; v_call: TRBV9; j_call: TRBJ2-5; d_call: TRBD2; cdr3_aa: CASSVASGRAGETQYF; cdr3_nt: TGTGCCAGCAGCGTAGCTAGCGGGAGGGCCGGGGAGACCCAGTACTTC
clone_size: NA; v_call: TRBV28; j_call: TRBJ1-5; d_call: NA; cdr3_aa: CAIAGLTYQPQHF; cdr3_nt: TGTGCCATTGCAGGGCTTACCTATCAGCCCCAGCATTTT
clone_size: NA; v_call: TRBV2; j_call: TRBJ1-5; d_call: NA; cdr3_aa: CASSPGGGQPQHF; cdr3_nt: TGTGCCAGCAGCCCCGGAGGCGGTCAGCCCCAGCATTTT
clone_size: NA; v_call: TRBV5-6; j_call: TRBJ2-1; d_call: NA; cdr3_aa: CASSTWSEGEQFF; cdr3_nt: TGTGCCAGCAGCACCTGGTCGGAGGGAGAGCAGTTCTTC
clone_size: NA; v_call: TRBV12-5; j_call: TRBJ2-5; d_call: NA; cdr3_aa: CASGFIQGGEETQYF; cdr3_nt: TGTGCTAGTGGTTTTATCCAGGGTGGGGAAGAGACCCAGTACTTC
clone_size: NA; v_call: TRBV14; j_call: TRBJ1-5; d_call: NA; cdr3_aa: CASSQGGVSDQPQHF; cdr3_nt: TGTGCCAGCAGCCAAGGAGGCGTCAGCGATCAGCCCCAGCATTTT
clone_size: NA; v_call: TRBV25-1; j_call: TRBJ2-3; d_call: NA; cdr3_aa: CASSEYGGPDTQYF; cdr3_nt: TGTGCCAGCAGTGAATATGGGGGCCCAGATACGCAGTATTTT
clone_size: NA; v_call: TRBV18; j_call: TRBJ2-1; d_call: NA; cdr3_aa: CASSPERLASDEQFF; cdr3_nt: TGTGCCAGCTCACCAGAACGGCTAGCCAGCGATGAGCAGTTCTTC
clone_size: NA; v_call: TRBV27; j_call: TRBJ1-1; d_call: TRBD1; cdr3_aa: CANDRGSTEAFF; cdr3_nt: TGTGCCAACGACAGGGGGAGCACTGAAGCTTTCTTT
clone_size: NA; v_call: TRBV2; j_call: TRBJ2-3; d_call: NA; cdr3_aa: CASMLATLGTQYF; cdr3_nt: TGTGCCAGCATGTTAGCGACCCTGGGGACGCAGTATTTT
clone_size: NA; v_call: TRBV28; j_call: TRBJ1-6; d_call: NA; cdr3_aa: CASSLRGNRPLHF; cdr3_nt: TGTGCCAGCAGTTTAAGGGGTAATCGACCCCTCCACTTT
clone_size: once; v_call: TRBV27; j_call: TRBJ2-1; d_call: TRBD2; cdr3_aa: CASSLAGDYNEQFF; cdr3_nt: TGTGCCAGCAGTTTGGCGGGAGACTACAATGAGCAGTTCTTC
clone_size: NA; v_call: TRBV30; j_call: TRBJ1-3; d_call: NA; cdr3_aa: CAWNHNGSGNTIYF; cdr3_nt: TGTGCCTGGAACCATAACGGCTCTGGAAACACCATATATTTT
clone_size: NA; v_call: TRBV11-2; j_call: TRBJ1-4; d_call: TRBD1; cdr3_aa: CASSLIRGRDNEKLFF; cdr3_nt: TGTGCCAGCAGCTTAATCAGGGGGCGTGATAATGAAAAACTGTTTTTT
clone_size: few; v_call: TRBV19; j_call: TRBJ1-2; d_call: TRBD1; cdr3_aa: CASSDAGTGSKGDGYTF; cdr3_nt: TGTGCCAGTAGTGACGCCGGGACAGGCTCGAAGGGGGATGGCTACACCTTC
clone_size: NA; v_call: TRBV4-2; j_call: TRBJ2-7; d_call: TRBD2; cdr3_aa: CASSQAAGLGPEQYF; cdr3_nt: TGTGCCAGCAGCCAAGCCGCGGGACTAGGCCCCGAGCAGTACTTC
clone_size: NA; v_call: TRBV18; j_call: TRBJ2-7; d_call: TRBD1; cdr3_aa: CASSPGEQGAGEQYF; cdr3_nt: TGTGCCAGCTCACCAGGGGAACAGGGGGCTGGAGAGCAGTACTTC
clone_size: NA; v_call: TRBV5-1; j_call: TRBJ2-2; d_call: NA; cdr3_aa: CASSLRGSDTGELFF; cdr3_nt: TGCGCCAGCAGCTTAAGGGGGAGTGACACCGGGGAGCTGTTTTTT
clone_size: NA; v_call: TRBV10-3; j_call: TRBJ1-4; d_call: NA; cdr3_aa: CAISDGGAGEKLFF; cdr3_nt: TGTGCCATCAGTGACGGAGGCGCGGGTGAAAAACTGTTTTTT
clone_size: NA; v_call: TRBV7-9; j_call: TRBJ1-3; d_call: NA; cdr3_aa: CASSLGSSSGNTIYF; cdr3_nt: TGTGCCAGCAGCTTAGGGAGCAGCTCTGGAAACACCATATATTTT